Each of the 17 T cell receptor beta chains below was sequenced from the same sample in a study of Siglec-9 on CD8 T cells in melanoma. Some clones are missing from TCRdb's copy, which holds only in-frame ones; the method was immunoSEQ multiplex PCR. The sample holds almost 30,000 clones, roughly 78% seen once. Input material: Siglec-9- CD8+ T cells sorted from blood. These receptors all stem from a human donor in good health.

This clone occurred once. This chain connects TRBV19 to TRBJ2-7; 11 bases match TRBD1. The ends lost 5 bases at V and 3 bases at J; junction bases unmatched: 3. This CDR3 contains 14 residues. The germline CDR1 and CDR2 sequences are LNHDA and SQIVND (reference sequence). The CDR3 coding sequence is TGTGCCAGTAGTCTCGGGACAGGGGGCTACGAGCAGTACTTC. Residues: CASSLGTGGYEQYF. The variable domain in full, with the rest retrieved from reference TRBV19 and TRBJ2-7, is DGGITQSPKYLFRKEGQNVTLSCEQNLNHDAMYWYRQDPGQGLRLIYYSQIVNDFQKGDIAEGYSVSREKKESFPLTVTSAQKNPTAFYLCASSLGTGGYEQYFGPGTRLTVT.

The sample holds a few counts of this clone. This chain joins TRBV7-9 and TRBJ1-1, with D tentatively TRBD1 (5 bases). The CDR3 loop spans 14 amino acids. The germline V gene encodes CDR1 SEHNR and CDR2 FQNEAQ (reference sequence). With 5 bases removed from V and 3 bases from J, the gap between germline ends came to 13 bases. The CDR3 protein is CASSTLMGDTEAFF. The CDR3, as DNA: TGTGCCAGCAGCACGCTTATGGGGGACACTGAAGCTTTCTTT.

This clone appeared a single time. J is TRBJ1-5 and V is TRBV21-1; the table assigns TRBD1, which was not confirmed against the DNA. TRBV21-1 is a recognized pseudogene. The CDR3 extends over 14 amino acids. The CDR3 nucleotides are TGTGCCAGCAGCGGCCGGACAGCCCAGAGGCCCCAGCATTTT. Amino acid sequence: CASSGRTAQRPQHF.

The rearrangement links TRBV4-1 to TRBJ1-5; 9 positions agree with TRBD1. Germline V CDR1 and CDR2: MGHRA, YSYEKL. CDR3 length: 17 residues. The junction had 13 bases not matched to a gene; V was cut back by 4 bases and J by 6 bases. CDR3 nucleotide sequence: TGCGCCAGCAGCCTTATGGGACAGGGAGAAACTGGTCAGCCCCAGCATTTT. Amino acid sequence: CASSLMGQGETGQPQHF.

This clone came up a few times. The V gene is TRBV4-1, the J gene TRBJ2-7, with TRBD2 as a possible D gene (5 bases). This CDR3 is built from 14 residues. Trimming removed 1 base at V and 3 bases at J, with 10 bases between. Germline V lookup: CDR1 MGHRA, CDR2 YSYEKL. CDR3 coding DNA: TGCGCCAGCAGCCAAGGGTTCGGGGACTACGAGCAGTACTTC. Amino acid sequence: CASSQGFGDYEQYF.

V usage is TRBV11-2 and J usage is TRBJ2-3, with D maybe TRBD1 (6 bases). The CDR3 length is 16 residues. The V gene's germline CDR1 is SGHAT and CDR2 FQNNGV. V was clipped by 6 bases and J by 4 bases, with 20 bases between them. The CDR3 here is CASSSRGSLEADTQYF. The CDR3 DNA follows: TGTGCCAGCAGTTCCAGGGGTAGCCTGGAGGCAGATACGCAGTATTTT.

This rearrangement joins TRBV14 to TRBJ2-4; TRBD2 matches at 9 bases. V dropped 4 bases and J dropped 7; count of bases not matched to a gene: 5. This CDR3 spans 14 amino acids. Germline CDR1 and CDR2: SGHDN and FVKESK. The CDR3 reads CASSRRGGANIQYF. The CDR3 bases are TGTGCCAGCAGCCGGCGGGGGGGCGCGAACATTCAGTACTTC.

This chain connects TRBV6-6 to TRBJ2-7; D is possibly TRBD1 (5 bases). Germline V gives CDR1 MNHNY, CDR2 SVGAGI (reference sequence). V lost 0 bases and J 2 bases, leaving 11 bases between the germline ends. The CDR3 has 15 amino acids. DNA of the CDR3: TGTGCCAGCAGTTACTCGAAGGGGAAGGCCTACGAGCAGTACTTC. Translation: CASSYSKGKAYEQYF.

V is TRBV19 and J is TRBJ1-2, with unresolved D. Germline V gives CDR1 LNHDA, CDR2 SQIVND (reference sequence). The CDR3 has 16 residues. The germline V and J ends were trimmed by 5 bases and 5 bases, with 21 bases remaining between them. This chain's CDR3 is CASSQGSGRSWYGYTF. CDR3 bases: TGTGCCAGTAGTCAAGGCTCGGGCCGGTCCTGGTATGGCTACACCTTC.

The V and J genes are TRBV19 and TRBJ1-1; 10 bases agree with TRBD1. After removal of 4 bases from V and 3 bases from J, the junction contained 11 bases not matched to a gene. Per the germline V gene, CDR1 is LNHDA and CDR2 is SQIVND (reference sequence). There are 17 residues in the CDR3. The DNA for the CDR3 is TGTGCCAGTAGTAAGCCGGGACAGGGGCTCCGGGACACTGAAGCTTTCTTT. This sequence encodes CASSKPGQGLRDTEAFF. Full variable domain (rest looked up from reference TRBV19 and TRBJ1-1): DGGITQSPKYLFRKEGQNVTLSCEQNLNHDAMYWYRQDPGQGLRLIYYSQIVNDFQKGDIAEGYSVSREKKESFPLTVTSAQKNPTAFYLCASSKPGQGLRDTEAFFGQGTRLTVV.

The chain employs TRBV19 and TRBJ2-4; no reliable D call. The V end lost 5 bases, the J end lost 9 bases, and 11 bases lay between the germline ends. Germline lookup yields CDR1 LNHDA and CDR2 SQIVND (reference sequence). There are 12 residues in the CDR3. The CDR3 protein is CASSPGSAIQYF. In DNA form, the CDR3 reads TGTGCCAGTAGTCCGGGTAGTGCCATTCAGTACTTC.

V and J are TRBV27 and TRBJ2-7, with 8 nucleotides matching TRBD2. V shed 5 bases, J shed 3 bases, and the junction held 12 bases outside the gene matches. CDR3 length equals 16 residues. From germline, CDR1 is MNHEY and CDR2 SMNVEV (reference sequence). The CDR3 coding sequence is TGTGCCAGCAGTCCGTCCATAGCGGGGATAGGCTACGAGCAGTACTTC. Protein: CASSPSIAGIGYEQYF.

The J gene is TRBJ2-2, the V gene TRBV19, with D unresolved. The ends were cut back, 7 bases at V and 6 bases at J, with 6 bases in the middle. The CDR3 consists of 11 residues. The germline gives CDR1 LNHDA, CDR2 SQIVND (reference sequence). CDR3 coding DNA: TGTGCCAGTAATTCAGCCGGGGAGCTGTTTTTT. This encodes CASNSAGELFF.

The chain combines TRBV5-1 with TRBJ2-1, with 13 bases matching TRBD2. CDR3 size: 24 residues. Germline lookup yields CDR1 SGHRS and CDR2 YFSETQ. The V gene end was trimmed by 1 base and the J gene end by 2 bases; junction bases not matched to a gene: 24. In DNA, the CDR3 is TGCGCCAGCAGCTTGCCGTTTGACACTTACCCGGGACTAGCGGGAACAAACCCCTACAATGAGCAGTTCTTC. This encodes CASSLPFDTYPGLAGTNPYNEQFF.

This clone showed up just a few times. The chain is built from TRBV27 and TRBJ1-5, with 7 bases that match TRBD1. CDR1 MNHEY and CDR2 SMNVEV come from the germline V gene (reference sequence). Losses at the gene ends were 6 bases for V and 7 bases for J; bases not matched to a gene: 6. This CDR3 is built from 13 residues. The CDR3 nucleotides are TGTGCCAGCAGAACAGGGGTTGGCCAGCCCCAGCATTTT. This encodes CASRTGVGQPQHF.

This clone came up a few times. Other nucleotide sequences from this sample produce the same CDR3. The V call is TRBV10-3, the J call TRBJ1-1; tentatively, D is TRBD1 (5 bases). V was pared by 0 bases and J by 1 base, with 6 bases between. Germline V gene lookup returns CDR1 ENHRY and CDR2 SYGVKD. This CDR3 contains 14 residues. CDR3 amino acids: CAISESRGNTEAFF. CDR3 sequence (DNA): TGTGCCATCAGTGAGTCGAGGGGGAACACTGAAGCTTTCTTT.

The chain uses TRBV4-1 and TRBJ2-6, with TRBD1 identical over 10 bases. CDR3 length: 20 amino acids. V shed 1 base and J 1 base; nucleotides not matched to a gene: 10. The germline V gene encodes CDR1 MGHRA and CDR2 YSYEKL. The CDR3 DNA follows: TGCGCCAGCAGCCAAGGGCCCCCGGGGACAGGGGTGTCTGGGGCCAACGTCCTGACTTTC. This sequence encodes CASSQGPPGTGVSGANVLTF.